This is a list of T cell receptor beta chains from one sample in a study of identical twins. TCRdb analysed the 5' RACE reads with MiXCR anew, one entry per CDR3 protein. The table shows fewer than 550,000 distinct CDR3 sequences, with roughly 15% occurring only once. The same sample was also studied in work on yellow fever vaccine responses in identical twins.

Sequencing was done on a sample of CD4+ T cells sorted from blood. Source of these receptors: a woman aged 18-35 years in good health. CDR3s include the opening cysteine and the closing phenylalanine or tryptophan. Fields, in order: clone size, J gene, V gene, D gene, CDR3 protein, CDR3 DNA. D genes are given only for firm matches. Size tells how often a clone was seen (once, few, many) or the class of an expanded clone, and some rows leave it out.

>-|TRBJ2-5|TRBV10-2|-
CASSDPSDPYFTRQTQYF
TGCGCCAGCAGCGATCCTTCCGACCCTTACTTCACTCGGCAGACCCAGTACTTC
>-|TRBJ2-2|TRBV6-6|-
CASSDSTGELFF
TGTGCCAGCAGTGACTCTACCGGGGAGCTGTTTTTT
>-|TRBJ2-3|TRBV18|TRBD2
CASSPILAGVRDTQYF
TGTGCCAGCTCACCAATCCTAGCGGGAGTGAGAGATACGCAGTATTTT
>many|TRBJ2-1|TRBV20-1|TRBD1
CSAPGQVYNEQFF
TGCAGTGCCCCGGGACAGGTATACAATGAGCAGTTCTTC
>many|TRBJ2-6|TRBV27|-
CASSFSSGANVLTF
TGTGCCAGCAGTTTCAGCTCTGGGGCCAACGTCCTGACTTTC
>-|TRBJ1-6|TRBV12-3/TRBV12-4|-
CASSLGASGAPLHF
TGTGCCAGCAGTCTAGGGGCGTCTGGGGCACCCCTCCACTTT
>-|TRBJ1-1|TRBV5-1|-
CASSSTENTEAFF
TGCGCCAGCAGCTCCACAGAGAACACTGAAGCTTTCTTT
>-|TRBJ2-5|TRBV7-8|-
CASSASVGETQYF
TGTGCCAGCAGCGCTTCCGTAGGTGAGACCCAGTACTTC
>few|TRBJ2-7|TRBV18|TRBD1
CASSQGQGAIINSYEQYF
TGTGCCAGCTCACAGGGACAGGGCGCAATCATAAATTCGTACGAGCAGTACTTC
>few|TRBJ2-2|TRBV12-3/TRBV12-4|-
CASSRSGSAGELFF
TGTGCCAGCAGCCGTAGTGGGTCGGCCGGGGAGCTGTTTTTT
>-|TRBJ2-1|TRBV11-2|-
CASSLEDSSYNEQFF
TGTGCCAGCAGCTTAGAAGACAGCTCCTACAATGAGCAGTTCTTC
>few|TRBJ2-1|TRBV6-5|TRBD2
CASSYPTSGHNEQFF
TGTGCCAGCAGTTATCCGACTAGCGGCCACAATGAGCAGTTCTTC
>few|TRBJ2-1|TRBV4-1|-
CASSQYSGGGDNEQFF
TGCGCCAGCAGCCAATATAGCGGAGGAGGGGACAATGAGCAGTTCTTC
>few|TRBJ1-1|TRBV28|-
CASSLRPRGNTEAFF
TGTGCCAGCAGTTTAAGGCCCAGGGGGAACACTGAAGCTTTCTTT
>few|TRBJ2-5|TRBV5-1|-
CASSLGGQSTETQYF
TGCGCCAGCAGCTTGGGAGGACAGTCAACGGAGACCCAGTACTTC
>-|TRBJ2-5|TRBV12-5|-
CASGFFSDRQETQYF
TGTGCTAGTGGTTTTTTTTCAGACCGACAAGAGACCCAGTACTTC
>few|TRBJ1-1|TRBV3-1|-
CASSQVGRDRAFF
TGTGCCAGCAGCCAAGTAGGGAGGGATCGAGCTTTCTTT
>-|TRBJ2-1|TRBV4-1|TRBD2
CASSRGRGNYNEQFF
TGCGCCAGCAGTCGGGGGAGGGGAAACTACAATGAGCAGTTCTTC
>-|TRBJ2-2|TRBV27|-
CASQAWTNTRELFF
TGTGCCTCCCAAGCGTGGACAAACACCAGGGAGCTGTTTTTT
>few|TRBJ1-1|TRBV2|-
CASRVPGQQNTEAFF
TGTGCCAGCAGAGTTCCGGGACAACAGAACACTGAAGCTTTCTTT
>few|TRBJ2-3|TRBV5-5|-
CASSLAAGLSSSTDTQYF
TGTGCCAGCAGCTTGGCTGCAGGACTATCAAGTTCCACAGATACGCAGTATTTT
>-|TRBJ2-1|TRBV2|TRBD1
CASRRTGDLSEQFF
TGTGCCAGCCGAAGGACAGGGGATCTGAGTGAGCAGTTCTTC
>-|TRBJ2-7|TRBV9|-
CASSLRQDPLYEQYF
TGTGCCAGCAGCTTACGACAGGACCCCCTCTACGAGCAGTACTTC
>-|TRBJ2-7|TRBV5-1|TRBD1
CASSLGQGWYEQYF
TGCGCCAGCAGCTTGGGACAGGGGTGGTACGAGCAGTACTTC
>few|TRBJ2-1|TRBV5-1|-
CASAPVTSSMVQFF
TGCGCCAGCGCACCTGTGACCTCCTCAATGGTGCAGTTCTTC
>many|TRBJ2-3|TRBV29-1|-
CSVGGSLRTDTQYF
TGCAGCGTTGGCGGCAGCTTGAGGACAGATACGCAGTATTTT